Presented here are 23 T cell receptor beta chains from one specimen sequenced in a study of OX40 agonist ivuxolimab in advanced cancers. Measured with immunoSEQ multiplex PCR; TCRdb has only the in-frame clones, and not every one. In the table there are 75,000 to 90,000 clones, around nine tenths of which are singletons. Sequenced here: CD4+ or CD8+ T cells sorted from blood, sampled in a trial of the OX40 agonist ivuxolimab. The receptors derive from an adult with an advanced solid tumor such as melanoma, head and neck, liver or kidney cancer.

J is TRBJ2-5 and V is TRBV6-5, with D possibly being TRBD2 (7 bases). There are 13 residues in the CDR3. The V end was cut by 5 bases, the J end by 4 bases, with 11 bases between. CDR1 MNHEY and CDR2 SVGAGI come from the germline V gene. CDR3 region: CASSRGGIETQYF. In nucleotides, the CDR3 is TGTGCCAGCAGTAGGGGGGGGATAGAGACCCAGTACTTC.

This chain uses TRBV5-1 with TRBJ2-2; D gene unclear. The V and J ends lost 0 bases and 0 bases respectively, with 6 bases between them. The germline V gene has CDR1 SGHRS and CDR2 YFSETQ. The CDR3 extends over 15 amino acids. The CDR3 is CASSLAASNTGELFF. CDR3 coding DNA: TGCGCCAGCAGCTTGGCTGCGTCGAACACCGGGGAGCTGTTTTTT.

CDR3 loop: CATSREGGWGSNQPQHF. The CDR3 DNA reads as TGTGCCACCAGCAGAGAAGGTGGCTGGGGGAGCAATCAGCCCCAGCATTTT. V is TRBV15 and J is TRBJ1-5; D possibly corresponds to TRBD1 (5 bases). The V and J ends lost 0 bases and 1 base respectively, with 13 bases between them. Germline V gene sequence: CDR1 LNHNV, CDR2 YYDKDF (reference sequence). The CDR3 is 17 residues long.

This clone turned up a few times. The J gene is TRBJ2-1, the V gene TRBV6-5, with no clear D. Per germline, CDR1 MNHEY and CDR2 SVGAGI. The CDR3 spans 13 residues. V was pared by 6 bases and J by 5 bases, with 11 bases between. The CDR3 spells CASRSGPHNEQFF. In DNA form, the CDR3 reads TGTGCCAGCAGATCTGGGCCCCACAATGAGCAGTTCTTC.

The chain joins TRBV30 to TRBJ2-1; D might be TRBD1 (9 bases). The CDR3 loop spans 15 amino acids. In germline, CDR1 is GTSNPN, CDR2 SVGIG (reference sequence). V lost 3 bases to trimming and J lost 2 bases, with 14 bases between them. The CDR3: CAWSGGDRAYNEQFF. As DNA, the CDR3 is TGTGCCTGGAGCGGGGGGGACAGGGCCTACAATGAGCAGTTCTTC.

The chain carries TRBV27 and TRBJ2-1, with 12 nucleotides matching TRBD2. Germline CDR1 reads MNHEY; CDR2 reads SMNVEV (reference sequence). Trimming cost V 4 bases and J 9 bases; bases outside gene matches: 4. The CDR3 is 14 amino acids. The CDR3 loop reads CASSSLLAGGEQFF. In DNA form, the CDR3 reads TGTGCCAGCAGTTCCCTACTAGCGGGAGGTGAGCAGTTCTTC.

The chain's CDR3 is CASSLGDRGKETQYF. The CDR3 DNA follows: TGCGCCAGCAGCTTGGGGGACAGGGGTAAAGAGACCCAGTACTTC. This rearrangement joins TRBV5-1 to TRBJ2-5, with 10 bases identical to TRBD1. The CDR3 is made up of 15 amino acids. Germline CDR1 reads SGHRS; CDR2 reads YFSETQ. Trimming removed 0 bases from V and 3 bases from J; junction bases left unmatched: 2.

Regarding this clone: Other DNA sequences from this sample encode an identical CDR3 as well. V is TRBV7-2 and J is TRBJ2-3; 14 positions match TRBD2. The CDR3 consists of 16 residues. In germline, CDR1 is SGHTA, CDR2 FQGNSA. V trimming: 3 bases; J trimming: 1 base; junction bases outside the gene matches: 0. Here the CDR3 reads CASSLGLAGGTDTQYF. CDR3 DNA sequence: TGTGCCAGCAGCTTGGGACTAGCGGGGGGCACAGATACGCAGTATTTT.

The CDR3 DNA reads TGTGCCAGCAGCCTACCCCTACGGGAGATAACCACCTACGAGCAGTACTTC. Protein: CASSLPLREITTYEQYF. This rearrangement joins TRBV7-9 to TRBJ2-7, with D perhaps TRBD2 (6 bases). There are 17 residues in the CDR3. Deletions cut 5 bases from V and 2 bases from J, with 22 bases between. CDR1 and CDR2 from the germline V gene are SEHNR and FQNEAQ (reference sequence).

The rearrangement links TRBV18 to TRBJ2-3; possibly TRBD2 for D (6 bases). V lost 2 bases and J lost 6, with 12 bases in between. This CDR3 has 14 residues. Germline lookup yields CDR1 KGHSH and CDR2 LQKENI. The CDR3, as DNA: TGTGCCAGCTCACCATTAGAGCGGGCCGATACGCAGTATTTT. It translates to CASSPLERADTQYF.

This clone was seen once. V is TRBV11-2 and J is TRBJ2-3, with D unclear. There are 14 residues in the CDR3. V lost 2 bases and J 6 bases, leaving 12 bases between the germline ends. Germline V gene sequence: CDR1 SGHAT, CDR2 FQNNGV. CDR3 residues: CASSLLEVEDTQYF. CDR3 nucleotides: TGTGCCAGCAGCTTATTAGAGGTCGAGGATACGCAGTATTTT. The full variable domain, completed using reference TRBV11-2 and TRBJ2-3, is EAGVAQSPRYKIIEKRQSVAFWCNPISGHATLYWYQQILGQGPKLLIQFQNNGVVDDSQLPKDRFSAERLKGVDSTLKIQPAKLEDSAVYLCASSLLEVEDTQYFGPGTRLTVL.

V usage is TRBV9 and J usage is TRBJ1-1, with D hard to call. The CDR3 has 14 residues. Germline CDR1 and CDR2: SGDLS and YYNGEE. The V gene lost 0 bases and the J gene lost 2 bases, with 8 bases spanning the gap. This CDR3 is CASSVALDNTEAFF. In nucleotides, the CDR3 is TGTGCCAGCAGCGTAGCCCTAGACAACACTGAAGCTTTCTTT.

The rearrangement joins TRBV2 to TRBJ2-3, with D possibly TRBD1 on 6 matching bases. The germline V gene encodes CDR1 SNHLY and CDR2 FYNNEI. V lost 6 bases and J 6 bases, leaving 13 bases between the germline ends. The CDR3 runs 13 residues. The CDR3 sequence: CASSGTGWDTQYF. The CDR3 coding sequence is TGTGCCAGCAGCGGAACAGGGTGGGATACGCAGTATTTT.

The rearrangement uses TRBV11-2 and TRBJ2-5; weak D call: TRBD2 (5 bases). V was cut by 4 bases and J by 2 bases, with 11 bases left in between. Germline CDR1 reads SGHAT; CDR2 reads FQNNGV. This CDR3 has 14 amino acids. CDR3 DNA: TGTGCCAGCAGCTCTCCTCCGGGGCAAGAGACCCAGTACTTC. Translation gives CASSSPPGQETQYF. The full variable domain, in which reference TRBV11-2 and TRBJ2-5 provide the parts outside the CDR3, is EAGVAQSPRYKIIEKRQSVAFWCNPISGHATLYWYQQILGQGPKLLIQFQNNGVVDDSQLPKDRFSAERLKGVDSTLKIQPAKLEDSAVYLCASSSPPGQETQYFGPGTRLLVL.

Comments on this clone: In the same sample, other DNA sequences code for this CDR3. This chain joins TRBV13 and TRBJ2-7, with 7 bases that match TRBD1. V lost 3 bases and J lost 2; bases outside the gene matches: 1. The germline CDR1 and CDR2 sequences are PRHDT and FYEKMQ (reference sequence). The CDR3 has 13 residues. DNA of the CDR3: TGTGCCAGCAGCTTGGGGACAGCCTACGAGCAGTACTTC. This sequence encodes CASSLGTAYEQYF.

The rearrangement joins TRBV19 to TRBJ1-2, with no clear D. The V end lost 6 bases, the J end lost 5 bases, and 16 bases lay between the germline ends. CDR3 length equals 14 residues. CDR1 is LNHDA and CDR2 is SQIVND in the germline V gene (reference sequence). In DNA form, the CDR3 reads TGTGCCAGTAGGACCCCAGAAACTCATTATGGCTACACCTTC. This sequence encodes CASRTPETHYGYTF.

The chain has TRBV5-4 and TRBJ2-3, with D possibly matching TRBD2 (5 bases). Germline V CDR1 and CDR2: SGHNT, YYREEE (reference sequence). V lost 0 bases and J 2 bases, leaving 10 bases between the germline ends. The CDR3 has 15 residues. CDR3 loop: CASSLGRAPTDTQYF. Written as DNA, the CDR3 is TGTGCCAGCAGCTTGGGGCGGGCCCCCACAGATACGCAGTATTTT.

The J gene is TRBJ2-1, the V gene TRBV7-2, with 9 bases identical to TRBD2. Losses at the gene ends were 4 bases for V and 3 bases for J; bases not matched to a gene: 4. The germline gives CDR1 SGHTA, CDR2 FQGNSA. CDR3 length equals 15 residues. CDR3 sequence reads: CASSSGTSSYNEQFF. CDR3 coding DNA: TGTGCCAGCAGCTCCGGGACTAGCAGCTACAATGAGCAGTTCTTC.

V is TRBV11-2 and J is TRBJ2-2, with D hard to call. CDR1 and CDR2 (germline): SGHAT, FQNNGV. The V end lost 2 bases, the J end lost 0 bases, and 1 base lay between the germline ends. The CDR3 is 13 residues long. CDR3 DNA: TGTGCCAGCAGCTTAACGAACACCGGGGAGCTGTTTTTT. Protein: CASSLTNTGELFF.

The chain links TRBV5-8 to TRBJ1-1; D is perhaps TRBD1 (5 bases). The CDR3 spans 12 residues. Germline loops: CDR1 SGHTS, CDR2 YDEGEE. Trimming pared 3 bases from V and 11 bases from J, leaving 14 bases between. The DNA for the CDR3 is TGTGCCAGCAGCTCTTCAGGGAGAGTCGCTTTCTTT. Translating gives CASSSSGRVAFF.

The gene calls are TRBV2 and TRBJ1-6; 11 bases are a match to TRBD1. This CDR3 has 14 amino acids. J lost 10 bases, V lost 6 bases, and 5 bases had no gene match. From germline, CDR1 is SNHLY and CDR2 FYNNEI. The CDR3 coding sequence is TGTGCCAGCAGCGGACAGGGGGCAAGATCACCCCTCCACTTT. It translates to CASSGQGARSPLHF.

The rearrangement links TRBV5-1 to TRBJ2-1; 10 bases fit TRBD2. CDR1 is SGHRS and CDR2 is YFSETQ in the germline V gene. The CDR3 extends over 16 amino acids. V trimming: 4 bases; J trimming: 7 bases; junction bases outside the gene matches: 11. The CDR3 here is CASSPIAGGQGNEQFF. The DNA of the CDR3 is TGCGCCAGCAGCCCAATAGCGGGAGGCCAGGGGAATGAGCAGTTCTTC. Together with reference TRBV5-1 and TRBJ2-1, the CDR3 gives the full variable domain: KAGVTQTPRYLIKTRGQQVTLSCSPISGHRSVSWYQQTPGQGLQFLFEYFSETQRNKGNFPGRFSGRQFSNSRSEMNVSTLELGDSALYLCASSPIAGGQGNEQFFGPGTRLTVL.

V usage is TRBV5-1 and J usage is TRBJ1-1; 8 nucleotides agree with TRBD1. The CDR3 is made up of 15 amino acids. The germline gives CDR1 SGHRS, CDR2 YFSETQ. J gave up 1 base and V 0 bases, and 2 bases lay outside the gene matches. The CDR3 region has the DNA TGCGCCAGCAGCTTGGACGGACAGGGGAACACTGAAGCTTTCTTT. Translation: CASSLDGQGNTEAFF.